Listed here are 23 T cell receptor beta chains from one sample, sequenced in a study of radiotherapy plus CTLA-4 blockade in lung cancer. Clones were read by immunoSEQ multiplex PCR, and TCRdb kept only the in-frame ones, dropping some. The sample has tens of thousands of clones, 70% to 80% seen once. The starting material was peripheral blood, obtained from a patient treated with radiotherapy plus ipilimumab. The receptors stem from a human donor with non-small cell lung cancer whose response to radiotherapy plus ipilimumab could not be evaluated. Some clones in this sample may be carry-over from other donors' samples.

As for this clone: Other DNA sequences from this sample encode an identical CDR3 as well. CDR3 in DNA: TGTGCCAGCAGCTTAGTAGCGGGGGGGCCAGGGGATACGCAGTATTTT. Amino acids: CASSLVAGGPGDTQYF. The J gene is TRBJ2-3, the V gene TRBV7-2, with 11 bases lining up with TRBD2. The CDR3 is made up of 16 amino acids. J gave up 6 bases and V 1 base, and 6 bases lay outside the gene matches. CDR1 and CDR2 (germline): SGHTA, FQGNSA.

The CDR3 DNA follows: TGTGCCAGCAGCTTACGTTCCGGGGACACCTACAATGAGCAGTTCTTC. Translating it yields CASSLRSGDTYNEQFF. The chain uses TRBV7-2 and TRBJ2-1, with D tentatively TRBD1 (6 bases). Germline CDR1 reads SGHTA; CDR2 reads FQGNSA. The CDR3 contains 16 residues. The V and J ends lost 2 bases and 2 bases respectively, with 13 bases between them.

In its sample, this clone was seen a few times. The CDR3, as DNA: TGTGCCAGCAGCCCCGGGACAGGGGAAGTCACGCAGTATTTT. Its translation is CASSPGTGEVTQYF. This rearrangement joins TRBV5-3 to TRBJ2-3; 10 nucleotides line up with TRBD1. TRBV5-3 is an ORF, with its function uncertain. The CDR3 extends over 14 amino acids. With 8 bases clipped from V and 9 bases from J, the junction kept 12 bases outside the gene matches.

The rearrangement links TRBV5-1 to TRBJ2-2, with 10 bases matching TRBD2. With 4 bases clipped from V and 1 base from J, the junction kept 1 base outside the gene matches. Germline V gene data show CDR1 as SGHRS and CDR2 as YFSETQ. The CDR3 is 15 residues long. The CDR3 loop reads CASSGLAENTGELFF. The CDR3 DNA follows: TGCGCCAGCAGCGGACTAGCGGAGAACACCGGGGAGCTGTTTTTT. Supplemented by reference TRBV5-1 and TRBJ2-2, the full variable domain reads KAGVTQTPRYLIKTRGQQVTLSCSPISGHRSVSWYQQTPGQGLQFLFEYFSETQRNKGNFPGRFSGRQFSNSRSEMNVSTLELGDSALYLCASSGLAENTGELFFGEGSRLTVL.

The chain uses TRBV2 and TRBJ1-5; D not certain. The CDR3 contains 14 residues. Germline V lookup: CDR1 SNHLY, CDR2 FYNNEI. V was shortened by 3 bases and J by 6 bases, with 12 bases between the two germline ends. The CDR3 nucleotides are TGTGCCAGCAGTGATGGCCGGGGAGGTCAGCCCCAGCATTTT. This gives the protein CASSDGRGGQPQHF.

This chain connects TRBV6-1 to TRBJ1-2; TRBD1 might be the D (6 bases). Germline assignment: CDR1 MNHNS and CDR2 SASEGT. This CDR3 contains 15 residues. The V and J ends lost 6 bases and 4 bases respectively, with 18 bases between them. The CDR3: CASRENIQGIYGYTF. CDR3 DNA: TGTGCCAGCAGAGAAAATATACAGGGTATCTATGGCTACACCTTC.

This CDR3 is CASSLGTGGTQYF. CDR3 DNA sequence: TGCGCCAGCAGCTTGGGGACAGGGGGGACCCAGTACTTC. J is TRBJ2-5 and V is TRBV5-1; 10 bases are a match to TRBD1. With V trimmed by 0 bases and J by 7 bases, 0 bases remained unmatched. This CDR3 is built from 13 residues. CDR1 and CDR2 from the germline V gene are SGHRS and YFSETQ.

The chain combines TRBV19 with TRBJ1-2; D remains unclear. Per germline, CDR1 LNHDA and CDR2 SQIVND (reference sequence). The CDR3 totals 12 residues. The V end was cut by 5 bases, the J end by 5 bases, with 9 bases between. The CDR3 DNA sequence: TGTGCCAGTAGTGAATACGGGTATGGCTACACCTTC. It yields the protein CASSEYGYGYTF.

This chain uses TRBV5-1 with TRBJ2-3; perhaps TRBD2 as D (6 bases). CDR1 and CDR2 (germline): SGHRS, YFSETQ. The CDR3 contains 15 residues. With 4 bases removed from V and 4 bases from J, the gap between germline ends came to 16 bases. This chain's CDR3 is CASSPGERLADTQYF. The CDR3 nucleotides read TGCGCCAGCAGCCCGGGGGAGCGGTTGGCAGATACGCAGTATTTT.

The CDR3 region is CASSLRGEGGETQYF. The CDR3 DNA follows: TGCGCCAGCAGCTTGCGGGGGGAAGGAGGAGAGACCCAGTACTTC. V is TRBV5-1 and J is TRBJ2-5, with 7 bases that match TRBD2. The CDR3 consists of 15 residues. Germline assignment: CDR1 SGHRS and CDR2 YFSETQ. The V segment lost 1 base and the J segment 4 bases; nucleotides outside the gene matches: 7.

This chain connects TRBV6-1 to TRBJ1-2; 7 nucleotides agree with TRBD1. Germline CDR1 MNHNS, CDR2 SASEGT. CDR3 length equals 12 residues. Trimming took 7 bases from V and 2 from J; bases not matched to a gene: 1. CDR3 DNA: TGTGCCAGCATGGGACAGAACTATGGCTACACCTTC. Translating gives CASMGQNYGYTF.

J is TRBJ1-2 and V is TRBV2, with unresolved D. This CDR3 comprises 12 residues. Germline V gene data show CDR1 as SNHLY and CDR2 as FYNNEI. Between the trimmed V and J ends, which lost 8 bases and 2 bases, there was a span of 9 bases. The CDR3 protein is CASDPENYGYTF. In nucleotides, the CDR3 is TGTGCCAGCGATCCAGAAAACTATGGCTACACCTTC. The whole variable domain, remainder taken from reference TRBV2 and TRBJ1-2, is EPEVTQTPSHQVTQMGQEVILRCVPISNHLYFYWYRQILGQKVEFLVSFYNNEISEKSEIFDDQFSVERPDGSNFTLKIRSTKLEDSAMYFCASDPENYGYTFGSGTRLTVV.

The J gene is TRBJ2-2, the V gene TRBV5-1; 13 bases line up with TRBD2. CDR1 is SGHRS, CDR2 YFSETQ, per germline. Trimming at V came to 2 bases and at J to 5 bases, leaving 6 bases not matched to a gene. CDR3 length: 17 amino acids. The CDR3 DNA follows: TGCGCCAGCAGCTTTTTACTAGCGGGGGGGAAGACCGGGGAGCTGTTTTTT. The encoded protein is CASSFLLAGGKTGELFF.

The count of this clone is one. The chain recombines TRBV6-1 with TRBJ2-1, with TRBD2 matching over 7 bases. The CDR3 is made up of 15 amino acids. Germline loops: CDR1 MNHNS, CDR2 SASEGT. After removal of 2 bases from V and 4 bases from J, the junction contained 5 bases not matched to a gene. CDR3 residues: CASSESASGYNEQFF. The CDR3 nucleotides are TGTGCCAGCAGTGAATCGGCTAGCGGATACAATGAGCAGTTCTTC.

The V and J genes are TRBV2 and TRBJ2-5, with a tentative D call TRBD1 (5 bases). This CDR3 is built from 13 residues. The ends were cut back, 8 bases at V and 2 bases at J, with 12 bases in the middle. The germline gives CDR1 SNHLY, CDR2 FYNNEI. The CDR3 reads CASVADRQETQYF. The CDR3 DNA is TGTGCCAGCGTCGCTGACAGACAAGAGACCCAGTACTTC.

The J gene is TRBJ2-4, the V gene TRBV5-5; possibly TRBD2 for D (6 bases). CDR3 size: 13 residues. The V gene lost 7 bases and the J gene lost 8 bases, with 16 bases spanning the gap. Germline CDR1 SGHKS, CDR2 YYEKEE (reference sequence). The CDR3 coding sequence is TGTGCCAGCCTGCGGGGTACAACGGACATTCAGTACTTC. Translation: CASLRGTTDIQYF.

DNA for the CDR3: TGCGCCAGCAGTGGAACTGAGGGGGCACGGGATTCACCCCTCCACTTT. Translation gives CASSGTEGARDSPLHF. The V and J genes are TRBV5-1 and TRBJ1-6; the match to TRBD1 covers 7 bases. Germline loops: CDR1 SGHRS, CDR2 YFSETQ. J gave up 8 bases and V 5 bases, and 13 bases lay outside the gene matches. This CDR3 spans 16 amino acids.

The gene calls are TRBV28 and TRBJ1-2; 7 nucleotides agree with TRBD1. CDR1 MDHEN and CDR2 SYDVKM come from the germline V gene. The CDR3 sequence is 15 residues long. The ends lost 6 bases at V and 4 bases at J; junction bases unmatched: 11. The CDR3: CASSLRQGYVYGYTF. For the CDR3, the DNA is TGTGCCAGCAGCCTCCGACAGGGTTACGTCTATGGCTACACCTTC.

The DNA for the CDR3 is TGTGCCAGCAGTCGGGTCAATCAGCCCCAGCATTTT. Its translation: CASSRVNQPQHF. The rearrangement joins TRBV2 to TRBJ1-5; D not resolved. The length of the CDR3 is 12 residues. Looked up from germline, CDR1 is SNHLY and CDR2 is FYNNEI. The V end lost 5 bases, the J end lost 3 bases, and 5 bases lay between the germline ends.

Details on this clone: Compared with germline, one end of the junction differs, possibly owing to a read error. This chain uses TRBV7-9 with TRBJ1-4; D perhaps matches TRBD1 (6 bases). The CDR3 runs to 13 residues. Germline CDR1 and CDR2: SEHNR and FQNEAQ (reference sequence). The CDR3 sequence is CASSSSPGHLSRF. The CDR3 DNA is TGTGCCAGCAGCTCCTCTCCGGGACATCTTTCTCGCTTT.

The chain has TRBV29-1 and TRBJ2-3, with 11 bases lining up with TRBD1. The J segment lost 2 bases and the V segment lost 3 bases, leaving 10 bases of the junction unmatched. Germline lookup yields CDR1 SQVTM and CDR2 ANQGSEA. This CDR3 has 17 amino acids. The chain's CDR3 is CSVDVPGQGDPTDTQYF. DNA for the CDR3: TGCAGCGTTGACGTACCGGGACAGGGGGACCCCACAGATACGCAGTATTTT.

The chain combines TRBV20-1 with TRBJ1-2; TRBD1 matches 7 bases. This CDR3 region has 11 residues. Trimming at V came to 3 bases and at J to 8 bases, leaving 3 bases not matched to a gene. Germline V gives CDR1 DFQATT, CDR2 SNEGSKA (reference sequence). CDR3 coding DNA: TGCAGTGCTAGGACAGGGATGGGCTACACCTTC. This sequence encodes CSARTGMGYTF.

The chain couples TRBV5-4 to TRBJ1-5; perhaps TRBD1 as D (6 bases). Germline assignment: CDR1 SGHNT and CDR2 YYREEE (reference sequence). The CDR3 has 13 amino acids. The ends were cut back, 2 bases at V and 11 bases at J, with 14 bases in the middle. The CDR3 nucleotides are TGTGCCAGCAGCTTAGACGAACAGGGAGCCCAGCATTTT. Protein: CASSLDEQGAQHF.